Detailed here is one T cell receptor beta chain. This sample is part of a study of blood T cell repertoires in COVID-19. In the study overall: The United States, Italy and Spain were the sources of the acute and convalescent COVID-19 samples.

The V end was cut by 1 base, the J end by 2 bases, with 14 bases between. Looked up from germline, CDR1 is SGHTA and CDR2 is FQGNSA. The CDR3 spans 16 residues. Assay: immunoSEQ multiplex PCR; the TCRdb copy retains only in-frame clones and omits some. This sample carries around 310,000 clones, approximately 91% of them seen once, and the ten largest clones take around 9.5%. Adults between roughly 18 and 100 years of age took part from 24 US areas. Cohort allocation depended upon clinical history that participants reported. Sequencing was performed on PBMCs or T cells enriched from blood (not recorded which). The genes are TRBV7-2 and TRBJ2-5; TRBD2 might be the D (6 bases). The source is a woman in her thirties or forties who had recovered from COVID-19. CDR3 nucleotide sequence: TGTGCCAGCAGCTTAGGTGGTTTAGCGGCACAAGAGACCCAGTACTTC. Protein product: CASSLGGLAAQETQYF.